This is a list of T cell receptor beta chains from one sample in a study of early T cells in non-severe SARS-CoV-2 infection. TCRdb reprocessed the 5' RACE reads with MiXCR, giving one entry per CDR3 protein. The sample includes under 30,000 distinct CDR3 sequences, about 5% seen only once; the top ten take 10% to 11%. Material: whole blood. The receptors shown here come from an adult who was a healthcare worker with PCR-confirmed SARS-CoV-2 infection or an uninfected control (not recorded which). The CDR3 runs from the conserved cysteine through the conserved F or W. A D gene is named only where the DNA matches it firmly. Clone size appears in some rows only: once, few, many, or a class for an expanded clone.

many . TRBJ2-3 TRBV12-5 CASGLVLSGADTQYF TGTGCTAGTGGTTTGGTACTGTCGGGCGCAGATACGCAGTATTTT
. . TRBJ2-1 TRBV6-2/TRBV6-3 CASSRGAKGDTGNEQFF TGTGCCAGCAGTCGGGGAGCCAAGGGGGATACTGGGAATGAGCAGTTCTTC
many . TRBJ2-5 TRBV7-2 CASSLARTGSETQYF TGTGCCAGCAGCTTAGCGCGGACGGGTTCAGAGACCCAGTACTTC
. . TRBJ1-2 TRBV4-3 CATSQDRQADYGYTF TGCGCCACCAGCCAAGATAGGCAGGCTGACTATGGCTACACCTTC
. TRBD2 TRBJ2-5 TRBV29-1 CSVAGAGETQYF TGCAGCGTTGCCGGAGCGGGGGAGACCCAGTACTTC
few . TRBJ2-1 TRBV10-1 CASNTGSSYNEQFF TGCGCCAGCAACACTGGATCCTCCTACAATGAGCAGTTCTTC
. . TRBJ2-2 TRBV5-4 CASSLEFFGELFF TGTGCCAGCAGCTTGGAGTTTTTCGGGGAGCTGTTTTTT
many TRBD1 TRBJ2-3 TRBV18 CASSQAGTGRGTDTQYF TGTGCCAGCTCACAAGCCGGGACAGGGAGGGGGACAGATACGCAGTATTTT
. TRBD1 TRBJ2-7 TRBV5-4 CASSRGQGDEQYF TGTGCCAGCAGCCGCGGACAGGGCGACGAGCAGTACTTC
many TRBD1 TRBJ2-5 TRBV5-6 CASSLVGTGVQETQYF TGTGCCAGCAGCTTGGTTGGGACAGGAGTCCAAGAGACCCAGTACTTC
many TRBD2 TRBJ2-1 TRBV12-3/TRBV12-4 CASSFEGGRNEQFF TGTGCCAGCAGTTTCGAGGGAGGGAGGAATGAGCAGTTCTTC
. TRBD2 TRBJ2-3 TRBV7-2 CASSFLAGGSTDTQYF TGTGCCAGCAGCTTCCTAGCGGGGGGAAGCACAGATACGCAGTATTTT
many TRBD1 TRBJ2-4 TRBV6-5 CASSRQGVTKNIQYF TGTGCCAGCAGCCGACAGGGGGTCACCAAAAACATTCAGTACTTC
. . TRBJ2-7 TRBV7-2 CASSLAGAVYEQYF TGTGCCAGCAGCTTAGCGGGGGCGGTATACGAGCAGTACTTC
few . TRBJ2-3 TRBV21-1 CAVPGLSDTQYF TGTGCAGTTCCGGGACTCTCGGATACGCAGTATTTT
. TRBD1 TRBJ1-5 TRBV7-8 CASSGHRTGAVNQPQHF TGTGCCAGCAGCGGACACAGGACAGGGGCGGTTAATCAGCCCCAGCATTTT
medium-sized . TRBJ1-2 TRBV5-5 CASSVDTDYGYTF TGTGCCAGCAGCGTAGACACAGACTATGGCTACACCTTC
. . TRBJ2-4 TRBV7-8 CASSLDPARDIQYF TGTGCCAGCAGCTTAGATCCGGCTCGGGACATTCAGTACTTC
few . TRBJ2-7 TRBV12-3/TRBV12-4 CASSRAKGPYEQYF TGTGCCAGCAGTCGGGCCAAAGGGCCTTACGAGCAGTACTTC
many . TRBJ1-4 TRBV20-1 CSARPLGGVYEKLFF TGCAGTGCTAGACCCCTAGGGGGGGTTTATGAAAAACTGTTTTTT
many TRBD2 TRBJ2-7 TRBV7-2 CASSLVASGWYEQYF TGTGCCAGCAGCTTAGTTGCTAGCGGGTGGTACGAGCAGTACTTC
few . TRBJ2-7 TRBV20-1 CSARGGTVRTYEQYF TGCAGTGCTAGAGGGGGGACTGTCCGGACCTACGAGCAGTACTTC
. . TRBJ1-4 TRBV14 CASSQDSRGGEKLFF TGTGCCAGCAGCCAAGATTCCCGGGGAGGCGAAAAACTGTTTTTT
many TRBD1 TRBJ2-7 TRBV30 CAWSVDRVGSYEQYF TGTGCCTGGAGTGTGGACAGGGTGGGCTCCTACGAGCAGTACTTC
many . TRBJ2-5 TRBV11-2 CASSLGSGEETQYF TGTGCCAGCAGCTTAGGATCTGGGGAAGAGACCCAGTACTTC
. . TRBJ1-2 TRBV11-2 CASSSRFGYTF TGTGCCAGCAGCTCCCGCTTTGGCTACACCTTC
. TRBD1 TRBJ1-1 TRBV12-3/TRBV12-4 CASSLLGQGRTLNTEAFF TGTGCCAGCAGTCTTTTGGGACAGGGGCGAACCTTGAACACTGAAGCTTTCTTT
many . TRBJ2-6 TRBV29-1 CSADFSGANVLTF TGCAGCGCCGATTTCTCTGGGGCCAACGTCCTGACTTTC
many . TRBJ1-1 TRBV6-5 CASRAVWTDNTEAFF TGTGCCAGCAGAGCGGTATGGACAGACAACACTGAAGCTTTCTTT
many . TRBJ1-2 TRBV14 CASSQGARVGEGYTF TGTGCCAGCAGCCAAGGGGCCAGGGTAGGCGAAGGCTACACCTTC
many . TRBJ1-1 TRBV9 CASSAGDGTLNTEAFF TGTGCCAGCAGCGCCGGGGACGGAACGTTGAACACTGAAGCTTTCTTT
many . TRBJ1-1 TRBV5-1 CASSLAQGGAEAFF TGCGCCAGCAGCTTGGCGCAGGGAGGGGCTGAAGCTTTCTTT
many . TRBJ2-5 TRBV11-3 CASSLSAGSETQYF TGTGCCAGCAGCTTATCGGCCGGGTCAGAGACCCAGTACTTC
few . TRBJ1-4 TRBV3-1 CASSQGAGTLNEKLFF TGTGCCAGCAGCCAAGGCGCCGGGACCCTAAATGAAAAACTGTTTTTT
many TRBD1 TRBJ1-5 TRBV2 CASSKQGNKNQPQHF TGTGCCAGCAGTAAACAGGGGAACAAAAATCAGCCCCAGCATTTT
many TRBD2 TRBJ2-5 TRBV15 CATSSAGTSQETQYF TGTGCCACCAGCAGTGCCGGGACTAGTCAAGAGACCCAGTACTTC
many TRBD1 TRBJ1-4 TRBV7-8 CASSFWDRTGGEKLFF TGTGCCAGCAGCTTCTGGGACCGGACAGGGGGTGAAAAACTGTTTTTT
many . TRBJ2-2 TRBV12-5 CASASLASNTGELFF TGTGCTAGTGCCTCGTTAGCCTCCAACACCGGGGAGCTGTTTTTT
. . TRBJ2-4 TRBV11-2 CASSLAGAAKNIQYF TGTGCCAGCAGCTTAGCGGGAGCAGCCAAAAACATTCAGTACTTC
many . TRBJ2-5 TRBV12-3/TRBV12-4 CASSEQQGETQYF TGTGCCAGCAGTGAGCAACAGGGAGAGACCCAGTACTTC
many TRBD1 TRBJ2-1 TRBV29-1 CSVGGDSHYNEQFF TGCAGCGTTGGAGGGGACAGCCACTACAATGAGCAGTTCTTC
many TRBD2 TRBJ2-2 TRBV10-1 CASSLAGDTGELFF TGCGCCAGCAGCTTAGCGGGGGACACCGGGGAGCTGTTTTTT
. . TRBJ2-6 TRBV7-2 CASSFRSGANVLTF TGTGCCAGCAGCTTCCGCTCTGGGGCCAACGTCCTGACTTTC
many . TRBJ1-6 TRBV10-3 CAISGTDNSPLHF TGTGCCATCAGTGGGACAGACAATTCACCCCTCCACTTT
many TRBD1 TRBJ1-4 TRBV18 CASSPLPPRTGGNEKLFF TGTGCCAGCTCACCTTTACCCCCCAGGACAGGGGGTAATGAAAAACTGTTTTTT
many . TRBJ1-1 TRBV6-2/TRBV6-3 CASRENTEAFF TGTGCCAGCAGGGAGAACACTGAAGCTTTCTTT